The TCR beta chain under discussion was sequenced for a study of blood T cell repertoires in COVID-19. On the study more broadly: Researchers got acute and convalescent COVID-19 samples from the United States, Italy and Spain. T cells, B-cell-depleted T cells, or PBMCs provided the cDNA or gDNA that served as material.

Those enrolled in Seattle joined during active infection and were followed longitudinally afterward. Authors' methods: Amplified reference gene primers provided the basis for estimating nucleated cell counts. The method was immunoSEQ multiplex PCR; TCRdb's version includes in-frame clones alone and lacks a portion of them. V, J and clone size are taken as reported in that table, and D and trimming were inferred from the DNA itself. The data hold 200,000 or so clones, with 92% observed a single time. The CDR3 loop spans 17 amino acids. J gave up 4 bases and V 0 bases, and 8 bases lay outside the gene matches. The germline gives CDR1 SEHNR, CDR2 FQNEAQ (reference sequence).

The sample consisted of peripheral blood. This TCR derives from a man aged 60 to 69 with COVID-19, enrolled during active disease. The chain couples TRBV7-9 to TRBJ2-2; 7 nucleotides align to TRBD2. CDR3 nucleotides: TGTGCCAGCAGCTTAGCACGGGCTAGCGGCCCCACCGGGGAGCTGTTTTTT. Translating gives CASSLARASGPTGELFF. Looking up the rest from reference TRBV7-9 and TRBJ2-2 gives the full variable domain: DTGVSQNPRHKITKRGQNVTFRCDPISEHNRLYWYRQTLGQGPEFLTYFQNEAQLEKSRLLSDRFSAERPKGSFSTLEIQRTEQGDSAMYLCASSLARASGPTGELFFGEGSRLTVL.